These 29 T cell receptor beta chains share one sample of origin, sequenced in a study of human T cells and chemical hapten exposure. TCRdb re-derived calls from the RACE reads in MiXCR, one entry per CDR3 protein. The data show around 300,000 distinct CDR3 sequences, roughly 8% seen once. As for time point: pre-sensitization, week 0. Treatment here: therapeutic diphenylcyclopropenone sensitization with weekly scalp DPC. The input for sequencing was whole blood, taken in connection with sensitization to the hapten diphenylcyclopropenone (DPC). These receptors all stem from a man in his late teens or twenties with alopecia areata. Some clones in this sample may be carry-over from other donors' samples.

The J gene is TRBJ2-5, the V gene TRBV28; D tentatively fits TRBD1 or TRBD2 (6 bases each). Germline V lookup: CDR1 MDHEN, CDR2 SYDVKM. CDR3 length: 14 residues. V dropped 7 bases and J dropped 5 bases, with 17 bases sitting between them. CDR3 bases: TGTGCCAGCACCGCGGACTACAGGGCTGAGACCCAGTACTTC. It codes for CASTADYRAETQYF.

This clonotype was picked up many times. The V and J genes are TRBV5-1 and TRBJ2-5; D might be TRBD2 (5 bases). V was clipped by 4 bases and J by 0 bases, with 13 bases between them. Germline CDR1 is SGHRS and CDR2 is YFSETQ. This CDR3 is built from 15 residues. CDR3 sequence reads: CASSLRVSNQETQYF. The DNA for the CDR3 is TGCGCCAGCAGCCTGCGGGTCTCTAACCAAGAGACCCAGTACTTC.

This clonotype appeared a few times. The chain couples TRBV6-5 to TRBJ2-2, with TRBD2 identical over 14 bases. This CDR3 contains 17 residues. Per germline, CDR1 MNHEY and CDR2 SVGAGI. V was clipped by 6 bases and J by 0 bases; unmatched bases: 3. The CDR3 loop reads CASRMTSGGANTGELFF. CDR3 coding DNA: TGTGCCAGCAGGATGACTAGCGGGGGGGCGAACACCGGGGAGCTGTTTTTT.

This clonotype was counted a few times. This chain connects TRBV4-3 to TRBJ1-5, with a tentative D call TRBD1 (6 bases). This CDR3 contains 17 residues. V lost 0 bases and J 0 bases, leaving 12 bases between the germline ends. The germline gives CDR1 LGHNA, CDR2 YSLEER. This CDR3 is CASSQDIGGLSNQPQHF. CDR3 nucleotides: TGCGCCAGCAGCCAAGATATAGGGGGACTTAGCAATCAGCCCCAGCATTTT.

The chain recombines TRBV11-1 with TRBJ1-1, with a possible D match to TRBD1 (6 bases). V was cut by 1 base and J by 4 bases, with 16 bases left in between. In germline, CDR1 is SGHAT, CDR2 FQDESV (reference sequence). The CDR3 sequence is 16 residues long. The CDR3 region is CASSLDNQGSGTEAFF. The CDR3 coding sequence is TGTGCCAGCAGCTTAGATAATCAGGGGTCCGGCACTGAAGCTTTCTTT. Full variable domain (missing parts from reference TRBV11-1 and TRBJ1-1): EAEVAQSPRYKITEKSQAVAFWCDPISGHATLYWYRQILGQGPELLVQFQDESVVDDSQLPKDRFSAERLKGVDSTLKIQPAELGDSAMYLCASSLDNQGSGTEAFFGQGTRLTVV.

The rearrangement joins TRBV7-2 to TRBJ2-1; D might be TRBD1 or TRBD2, each matching 5 bases. Trimming took 5 bases from V and 1 from J, leaving 15 bases between them. This CDR3 contains 16 residues. Germline loops: CDR1 SGHTA, CDR2 FQGNSA. CDR3 bases: TGTGCCAGCAGCCCCGAGGGAACAGGTTCCTACAATGAGCAGTTCTTC. This gives the protein CASSPEGTGSYNEQFF.

This clonotype came up many times. J is TRBJ1-6 and V is TRBV20-1; possibly TRBD1 for D (6 bases). V lost 0 bases and J 9 bases, leaving 12 bases between the germline ends. Per the germline V gene, CDR1 is DFQATT and CDR2 is SNEGSKA (reference sequence). The CDR3 loop spans 14 amino acids. The chain's CDR3 is CSAREAQGGSPLHF. CDR3 sequence (DNA): TGCAGTGCTAGAGAGGCACAGGGTGGTTCACCCCTCCACTTT.

This clonotype occurred a few times. It is unclear where the CDR3 begins or ends on the DNA, so no DNA is shown, and the CDR3 is as TCRdb lists it. This CDR3 reads CASILGQGASVGNSPLHF. This chain uses TRBV2 with TRBJ1-6; TRBD1, the table's D call, lacks a check against the DNA. The CDR3 has 18 amino acids, counting both end residues. Germline CDR1 SNHLY, CDR2 FYNNEI.

This clonotype was detected once. This sequence joins TRBV29-1 and TRBJ2-1, with D possibly TRBD2 on 6 matching bases. The CDR3 loop spans 14 amino acids. Germline V gene sequence: CDR1 SQVTM, CDR2 ANQGSEA. Between the trimmed V and J ends, which lost 3 bases and 3 bases, there was a span of 12 bases. The CDR3 spells CSVDSGGYYNEQFF. DNA for the CDR3: TGCAGCGTTGATTCCGGGGGATACTACAATGAGCAGTTCTTC.

This clonotype showed up just a few times. The chain is built from TRBV29-1 and TRBJ2-7; 9 bases map to TRBD1. Germline values: CDR1 SQVTM, CDR2 ANQGSEA. The ends lost 6 bases at V and 1 base at J; junction bases unmatched: 1. This CDR3 region has 12 residues. The CDR3 nucleotides are TGCAGCGTGGGGACAGGGTCCTACGAGCAGTACTTC. This codes for CSVGTGSYEQYF.

This clonotype was seen a handful of times. CDR3 in DNA: TGTGCCAGCTCACCAAAGGGGTACAGGGGTGACTATGGCTACACCTTC. It yields the protein CASSPKGYRGDYGYTF. This rearrangement joins TRBV6-5 to TRBJ1-2; the match to TRBD1 covers 7 bases. Unmatched junction bases numbered 15, after V lost 8 bases and J lost 3 bases. CDR1 MNHEY and CDR2 SVGAGI come from the germline V gene. The CDR3 contains 16 residues.

The rearrangement uses TRBV4-3 and TRBJ2-3; D unclear. With 4 bases removed from V and 3 bases from J, the gap between germline ends came to 14 bases. CDR1 and CDR2 from the germline V gene are LGHNA and YSLEER. This CDR3 spans 15 amino acids. CDR3 nucleotides: TGCGCCAGCAGCCCCGATAGGCTAGATACAGATACGCAGTATTTT. Its protein product is CASSPDRLDTDTQYF.

J is TRBJ2-4 and V is TRBV7-6; possibly TRBD1 or TRBD2 for D (5 bases each). This CDR3 is 18 amino acids long. CDR1 and CDR2 (germline): SGHVS, FNYEAQ. The V gene lost 5 bases and the J gene lost 0 bases, with 20 bases spanning the gap. This chain's CDR3 is CASSPLTVRDLAKNIQYF. The CDR3, as DNA: TGTGCCAGCAGCCCACTAACCGTCAGGGACCTAGCCAAAAACATTCAGTACTTC.

Ten or more counts support this clonotype. V gene TRBV24-1 combines with J gene TRBJ2-3, with 8 positions matching TRBD2. The CDR3 sequence is 16 residues long. Germline V gene sequence: CDR1 KGHDR, CDR2 SFDVKD. The V segment lost 4 bases and the J segment 1 base; nucleotides outside the gene matches: 6. The CDR3 region is CATSDPRGGRTDTQYF. As DNA, the CDR3 is TGTGCCACCAGTGACCCCCGGGGGGGCCGCACAGATACGCAGTATTTT.

V and J are TRBV12-3 or TRBV12-4 and TRBJ2-3; 7 bases align to TRBD1. CDR3 length equals 16 residues. V dropped 1 base and J dropped 1; count of bases not matched to a gene: 5. This chain's CDR3 is CASSLGGQVGTDTQYF. Written as DNA, the CDR3 is TGTGCCAGCAGTTTAGGCGGACAGGTCGGCACAGATACGCAGTATTTT.

This clonotype has only a few counts. The chain has TRBV12-3 or TRBV12-4 and TRBJ2-7; TRBD1 matches at 9 bases. The CDR3 has 14 residues. V trimming: 1 base; J trimming: 6 bases; junction bases outside the gene matches: 4. The DNA of the CDR3 is TGTGCCAGCAGTTTAGACAGGGGGCCCAGCGAGCAGTACTTC. The encoded protein is CASSLDRGPSEQYF.

The V call is TRBV20-1, the J call TRBJ2-3, with TRBD2 matching 10 bases. V dropped 3 bases and J dropped 3; count of bases not matched to a gene: 6. The CDR3 consists of 15 residues. Looked up from germline, CDR1 is DFQATT and CDR2 is SNEGSKA (reference sequence). The CDR3 reads CSASGLAGATDTQYF. CDR3 DNA sequence: TGCAGTGCTAGTGGTCTAGCGGGGGCGACAGATACGCAGTATTTT.

This clonotype was observed many times. The rearrangement links TRBV9 to TRBJ1-1, with D hard to call. Between the trimmed V and J ends, which lost 0 bases and 0 bases, there was a span of 3 bases. CDR3 length: 13 residues. Germline CDR1 reads SGDLS; CDR2 reads YYNGEE. CDR3 residues: CASSVEMNTEAFF. CDR3 sequence (DNA): TGTGCCAGCAGCGTAGAAATGAACACTGAAGCTTTCTTT.

The table lists this clonotype with a few counts. The chain combines TRBV6-6 with TRBJ2-7, with D possibly TRBD1 on 6 matching bases. The V gene lost 0 bases and the J gene lost 3 bases, with 12 bases spanning the gap. CDR1 MNHNY and CDR2 SVGAGI come from the germline V gene (reference sequence). The CDR3 runs 15 residues. CDR3 in DNA: TGTGCCAGCAGTTACTCGTCCAGGGGATTCTACGAGCAGTACTTC. This codes for CASSYSSRGFYEQYF.

This clonotype came up many times. This chain joins TRBV19 and TRBJ1-2, with a tentative D call TRBD1 (5 bases). In germline, CDR1 is LNHDA, CDR2 SQIVND (reference sequence). The CDR3 is made up of 15 amino acids. Trimming removed 11 bases at V and 4 bases at J, with 23 bases between. The CDR3 loop reads CASDSGTRLGYGYTF. CDR3 DNA: TGTGCCTCAGACTCCGGGACCCGGTTGGGCTATGGCTACACCTTC.

This clonotype was seen more than once but under ten times. The rearrangement joins TRBV18 to TRBJ1-1, with D possibly matching TRBD1 (6 bases). Trimming took 8 bases from V and 5 from J, leaving 18 bases between them. CDR1 and CDR2 from the germline V gene are KGHSH and LQKENI. There are 14 residues in the CDR3. In DNA, the CDR3 is TGTGCCAGCATCCCCTACAGGGACGGGACTGAAGCTTTCTTT. This codes for CASIPYRDGTEAFF.

The rearrangement joins TRBV29-1 to TRBJ2-1; TRBD1 might be the D (6 bases). V was shortened by 3 bases and J by 6 bases, with 24 bases between the two germline ends. CDR1 is SQVTM and CDR2 is ANQGSEA in the germline V gene. CDR3 size: 17 residues. This CDR3 is CSVDPHEAFQQGNEQFF. In DNA, the CDR3 is TGCAGCGTTGATCCACATGAAGCTTTCCAACAGGGCAATGAGCAGTTCTTC.

The V call is TRBV6-2 or TRBV6-3, the J call TRBJ2-4; D is possibly TRBD1 (6 bases). V lost 5 bases, J lost 4 bases, and 12 bases lay in between. CDR1 and CDR2 (germline): MNHEY, SVGEGT. The CDR3 sequence is 14 residues long. The CDR3 sequence is CASSPIDRKNIQYF. The CDR3 region has the DNA TGTGCCAGCAGTCCCATAGACAGGAAAAACATTCAGTACTTC.

This chain connects TRBV5-5 to TRBJ1-6; a weak D match, TRBD1 (6 bases). CDR1 and CDR2 from the germline V gene are SGHKS and YYEKEE (reference sequence). The CDR3 runs 16 residues. V dropped 4 bases and J dropped 6 bases, with 17 bases sitting between them. CDR3 loop: CASSRGGTPLNSPLHF. The CDR3 DNA is TGTGCCAGCAGCAGAGGGGGGACACCACTTAATTCACCCCTCCACTTT.

The V call is TRBV12-3 or TRBV12-4, the J call TRBJ1-2, with 8 bases lining up with TRBD1. V was clipped by 7 bases and J by 5 bases; unmatched bases: 15. The CDR3 is made up of 16 amino acids. The CDR3 nucleotides read TGTGCCAGCACCATAGGGGTTCGACAGGGGACATATGGCTACACCTTC. Translation: CASTIGVRQGTYGYTF.

The J gene is TRBJ1-1, the V gene TRBV28; 10 bases align to TRBD1. The V gene's germline CDR1 is MDHEN and CDR2 SYDVKM. Trimming cost V 3 bases and J 0 bases; bases outside gene matches: 10. The length of the CDR3 is 18 residues. The CDR3 reads CASSLSGQGNLLNTEAFF. Here the CDR3 DNA reads TGTGCCAGCAGTTTGTCGGGACAGGGGAATTTATTGAACACTGAAGCTTTCTTT.

This rearrangement joins TRBV12-3 or TRBV12-4 to TRBJ2-5, with 9 bases fitting TRBD2. Trimming took 5 bases from V and 2 from J; bases not matched to a gene: 6. The CDR3 is made up of 15 amino acids. CDR3 sequence (DNA): TGTGCCAGCAGTCAGCGGGGGGCCCGTCAAGAGACCCAGTACTTC. As protein: CASSQRGARQETQYF.

V is TRBV28 and J is TRBJ1-5, with a weak D call TRBD1 (6 bases). Trimming left V 2 bases short and J 5 bases short, with 16 bases between. Germline CDR1 MDHEN, CDR2 SYDVKM. The CDR3 runs 16 residues. CDR3 region: CASSLRLRGPHQPQHF. In nucleotides, the CDR3 is TGTGCCAGCAGTTTAAGACTCAGGGGACCCCATCAGCCCCAGCATTTT.

The table lists this clonotype with a count of one. The DNA for the CDR3 is TGTGCCAGCAGTTTAGGGTACAGCGGGGCTTACAATGAGCAGTTCTTC. Translating gives CASSLGYSGAYNEQFF. This chain connects TRBV12-3 or TRBV12-4 to TRBJ2-1; TRBD2 matches at 7 bases. The trim removed 1 base at V and 4 bases at J, leaving 7 bases unmatched. The CDR3 contains 16 residues.